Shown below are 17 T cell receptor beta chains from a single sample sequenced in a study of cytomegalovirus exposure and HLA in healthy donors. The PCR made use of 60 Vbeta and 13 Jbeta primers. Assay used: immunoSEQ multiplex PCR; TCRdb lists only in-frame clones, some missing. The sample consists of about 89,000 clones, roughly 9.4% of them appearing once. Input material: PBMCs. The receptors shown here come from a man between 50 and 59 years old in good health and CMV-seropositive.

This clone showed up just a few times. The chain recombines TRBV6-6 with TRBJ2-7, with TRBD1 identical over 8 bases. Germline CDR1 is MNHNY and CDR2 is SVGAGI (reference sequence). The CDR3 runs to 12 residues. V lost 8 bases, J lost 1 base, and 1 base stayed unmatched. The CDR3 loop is CASRQGSYEQYF. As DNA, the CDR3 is TGTGCCAGCCGACAGGGGTCCTACGAGCAGTACTTC.

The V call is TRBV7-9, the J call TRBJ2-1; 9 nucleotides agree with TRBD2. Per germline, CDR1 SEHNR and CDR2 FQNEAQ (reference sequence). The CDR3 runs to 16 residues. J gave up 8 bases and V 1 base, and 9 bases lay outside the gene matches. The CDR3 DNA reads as TGTGCCAGCAGCTTAGGACTAGCGGCAGCCAAGGATGAGCAGTTCTTC. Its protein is CASSLGLAAAKDEQFF.

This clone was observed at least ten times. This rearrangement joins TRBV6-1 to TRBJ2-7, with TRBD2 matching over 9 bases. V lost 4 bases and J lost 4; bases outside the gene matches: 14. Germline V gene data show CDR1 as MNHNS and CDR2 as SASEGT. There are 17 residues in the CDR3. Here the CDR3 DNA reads TGTGCCAGCAGTGGACGGGGAAATAGCGGGAGCGGTTACGAGCAGTACTTC. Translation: CASSGRGNSGSGYEQYF.

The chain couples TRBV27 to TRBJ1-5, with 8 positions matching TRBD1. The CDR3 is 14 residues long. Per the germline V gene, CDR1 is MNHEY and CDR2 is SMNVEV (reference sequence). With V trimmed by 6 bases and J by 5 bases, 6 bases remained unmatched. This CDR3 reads CASRRAGGDQPQHF. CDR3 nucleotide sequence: TGTGCCAGCAGGAGGGCAGGGGGCGATCAGCCCCAGCATTTT.

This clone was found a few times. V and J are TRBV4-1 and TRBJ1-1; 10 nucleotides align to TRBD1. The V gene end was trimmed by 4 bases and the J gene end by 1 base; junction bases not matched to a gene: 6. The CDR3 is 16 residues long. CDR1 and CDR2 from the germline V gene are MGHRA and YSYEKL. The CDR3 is CASSRDGTGANTEAFF. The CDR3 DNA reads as TGCGCCAGCAGCCGGGACGGGACAGGGGCGAACACTGAAGCTTTCTTT.

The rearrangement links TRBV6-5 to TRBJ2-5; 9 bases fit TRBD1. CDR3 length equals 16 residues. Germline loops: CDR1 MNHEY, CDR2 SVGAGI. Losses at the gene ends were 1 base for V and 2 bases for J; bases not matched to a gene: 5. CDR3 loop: CASSYFLGQGQETQYF. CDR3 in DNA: TGTGCCAGCAGTTACTTTTTAGGACAGGGGCAAGAGACCCAGTACTTC.

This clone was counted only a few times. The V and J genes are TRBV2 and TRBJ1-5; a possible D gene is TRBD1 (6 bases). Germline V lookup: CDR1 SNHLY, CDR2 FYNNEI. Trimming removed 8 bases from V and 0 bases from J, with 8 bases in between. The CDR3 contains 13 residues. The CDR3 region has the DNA TGTGCCAGCCACAGGGATAGCAATCAGCCCCAGCATTTT. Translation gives CASHRDSNQPQHF.

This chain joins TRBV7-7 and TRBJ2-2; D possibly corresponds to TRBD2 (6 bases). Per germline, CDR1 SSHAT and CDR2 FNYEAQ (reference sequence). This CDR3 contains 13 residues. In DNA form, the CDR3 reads TGTACTAGCAGCCGGGAGAACACCGGGGAGCTGTTTTTT. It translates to CTSSRENTGELFF.

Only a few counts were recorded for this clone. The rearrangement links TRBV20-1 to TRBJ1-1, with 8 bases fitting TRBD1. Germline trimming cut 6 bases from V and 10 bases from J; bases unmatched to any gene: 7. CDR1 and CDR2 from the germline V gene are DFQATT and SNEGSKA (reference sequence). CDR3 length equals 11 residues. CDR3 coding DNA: TGCAGTGCACGGCTGACAGGGGTAGCTTTCTTT. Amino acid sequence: CSARLTGVAFF.

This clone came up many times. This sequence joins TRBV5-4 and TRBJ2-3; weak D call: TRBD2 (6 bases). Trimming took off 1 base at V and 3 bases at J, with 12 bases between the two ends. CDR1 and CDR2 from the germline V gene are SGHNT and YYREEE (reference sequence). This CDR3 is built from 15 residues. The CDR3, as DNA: TGTGCCAGCAGCTTGAGAGGAGGGAGGACAGATACGCAGTATTTT. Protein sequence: CASSLRGGRTDTQYF.

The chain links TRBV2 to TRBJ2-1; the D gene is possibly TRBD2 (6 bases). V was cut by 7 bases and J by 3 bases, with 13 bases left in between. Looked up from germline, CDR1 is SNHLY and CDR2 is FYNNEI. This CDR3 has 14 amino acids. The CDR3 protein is CASTRRADYNEQFF. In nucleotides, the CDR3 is TGTGCCAGCACTAGGAGGGCGGACTACAATGAGCAGTTCTTC.

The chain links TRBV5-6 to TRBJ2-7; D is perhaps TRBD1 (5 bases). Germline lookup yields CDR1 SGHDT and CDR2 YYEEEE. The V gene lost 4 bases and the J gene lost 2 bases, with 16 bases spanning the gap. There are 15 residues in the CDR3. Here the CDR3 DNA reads TGTGCCAGCAGCGCCAGGACACAACGTACCTACGAGCAGTACTTC. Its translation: CASSARTQRTYEQYF.

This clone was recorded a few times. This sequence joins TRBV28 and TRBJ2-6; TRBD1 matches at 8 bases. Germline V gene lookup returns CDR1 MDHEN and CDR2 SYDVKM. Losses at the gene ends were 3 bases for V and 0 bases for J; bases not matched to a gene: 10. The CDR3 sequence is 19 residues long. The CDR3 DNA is TGTGCCAGCAGTTTGGGCAGGGGGCCTAGCCGCTCTGGGGCCAACGTCCTGACTTTC. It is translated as CASSLGRGPSRSGANVLTF.

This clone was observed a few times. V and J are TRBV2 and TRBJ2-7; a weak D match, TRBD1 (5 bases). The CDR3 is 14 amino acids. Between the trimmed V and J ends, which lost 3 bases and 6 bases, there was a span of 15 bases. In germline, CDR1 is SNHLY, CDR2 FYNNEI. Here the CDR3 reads CASSERTQGLEQYF. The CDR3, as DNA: TGTGCCAGCAGTGAGCGGACCCAGGGTCTCGAGCAGTACTTC.

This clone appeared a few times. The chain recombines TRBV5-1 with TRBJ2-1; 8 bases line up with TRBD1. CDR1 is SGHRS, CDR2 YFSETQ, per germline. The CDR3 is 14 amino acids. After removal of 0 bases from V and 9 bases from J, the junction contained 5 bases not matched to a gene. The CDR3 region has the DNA TGCGCCAGCAGCTTGGGGACAGGGATCGGTGAGCAGTTCTTC. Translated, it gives CASSLGTGIGEQFF.

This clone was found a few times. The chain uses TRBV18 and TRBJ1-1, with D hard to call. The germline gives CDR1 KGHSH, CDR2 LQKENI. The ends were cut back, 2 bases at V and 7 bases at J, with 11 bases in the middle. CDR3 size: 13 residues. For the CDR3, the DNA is TGTGCCAGCTCACCAAGTCCGGCGGGTGAAGCTTTCTTT. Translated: CASSPSPAGEAFF.

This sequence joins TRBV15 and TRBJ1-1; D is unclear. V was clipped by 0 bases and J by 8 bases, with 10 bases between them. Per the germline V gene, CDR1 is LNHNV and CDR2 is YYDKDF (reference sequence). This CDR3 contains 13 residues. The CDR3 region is CATSRDPPGEAFF. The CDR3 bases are TGTGCCACCAGCAGAGATCCCCCGGGAGAAGCTTTCTTT.